One sample yielded the 27 T cell receptor beta chains listed below, sequenced in a study of T cell responses to AZD1222 COVID-19 vaccine. TCRdb keeps only in-frame clones here, not all; method: immunoSEQ multiplex PCR. The sample carries 150,000 or so clones, 86% recorded once. The sequencing used peripheral blood, collected on day 0 of MenACWY control vaccination. These receptors were obtained from an adult in good health.

This clone was picked up a small number of times. The chain carries TRBV30 and TRBJ1-3; D gene uncertain. Germline assignment: CDR1 GTSNPN and CDR2 SVGIG (reference sequence). V gave up 5 bases and J gave up 3 bases, with 8 bases separating them. The CDR3 has 12 amino acids. The CDR3 loop reads CAWRRGGNTIYF. The CDR3 DNA is TGTGCCTGGCGGCGGGGTGGAAACACCATATATTTT.

The chain has TRBV5-1 and TRBJ1-4, with 8 bases matching TRBD1. This CDR3 has 14 residues. J lost 8 bases, V lost 5 bases, and 8 bases had no gene match. Germline-derived CDR1 and CDR2 are SGHRS and YFSETQ. The CDR3 sequence is CASSLGTGREKLFF. The CDR3 DNA is TGCGCCAGCAGTCTCGGGACAGGCAGGGAAAAACTGTTTTTT.

In nucleotides, the CDR3 is TGTGCCAGCAGCTTAAACGGACTGAACACTGAAGCTTTCTTT. It yields the protein CASSLNGLNTEAFF. The rearrangement joins TRBV11-1 to TRBJ1-1; D is undetermined. V was shortened by 2 bases and J by 0 bases, with 7 bases between the two germline ends. This CDR3 contains 14 residues. CDR1 SGHAT and CDR2 FQDESV come from the germline V gene (reference sequence).

This chain joins TRBV7-2 and TRBJ1-4; no definite D call. V lost 1 base, J lost 8 bases, and 11 bases lay in between. This CDR3 contains 14 residues. Germline V gene lookup returns CDR1 SGHTA and CDR2 FQGNSA. The CDR3 DNA follows: TGTGCCAGCAGCTTAGTGGTCGGCTTAGAAAAACTGTTTTTT. This translates into CASSLVVGLEKLFF.

The genes are TRBV5-1 and TRBJ2-3, with 8 bases identical to TRBD2. The CDR3 totals 13 residues. Germline V gene sequence: CDR1 SGHRS, CDR2 YFSETQ. The V and J ends lost 3 bases and 13 bases, in that order; junction bases with no gene match: 10. The CDR3 here is CASSSGLVGREYF. In nucleotides, the CDR3 is TGCGCCAGCAGCTCGGGACTAGTGGGTCGAGAGTATTTT.

V usage is TRBV7-2 and J usage is TRBJ1-1; D might be TRBD1 (6 bases). V was cut by 5 bases and J by 1 base, with 14 bases left in between. The CDR3 is 15 residues long. The V gene's germline CDR1 is SGHTA and CDR2 FQGNSA. The CDR3 loop is CASSPSDSSNTEAFF. The CDR3 DNA reads TGTGCCAGCAGCCCTTCGGACAGCTCGAACACTGAAGCTTTCTTT.

The DNA of the CDR3 is TGTGCCAGCAGTTACGGTTACGGCTACACCTTC. It yields the protein CASSYGYGYTF. The chain uses TRBV6-6 and TRBJ1-2; D unclear. Trimming left V 2 bases short and J 8 bases short, with 6 bases between. The germline gives CDR1 MNHNY, CDR2 SVGAGI (reference sequence). CDR3 length equals 11 residues.

The V and J genes are TRBV9 and TRBJ1-2; D remains unclear. Germline CDR1 reads SGDLS; CDR2 reads YYNGEE. V dropped 4 bases and J dropped 4 bases, with 14 bases sitting between them. The CDR3 contains 14 residues. The CDR3 sequence: CASSPREPGYGYTF. The CDR3 DNA is TGTGCCAGCAGCCCCCGCGAGCCGGGCTATGGCTACACCTTC.

This clone was counted ten times or more. V gene TRBV5-1 combines with J gene TRBJ2-1, with D maybe TRBD1 (6 bases). Germline-derived CDR1 and CDR2 are SGHRS and YFSETQ. V lost 3 bases, J lost 5 bases, and 15 bases lay in between. This CDR3 region has 15 residues. The chain's CDR3 is CASSSTGILHNEQFF. CDR3 bases: TGCGCCAGCAGCTCCACAGGGATTTTACACAATGAGCAGTTCTTC.

The chain uses TRBV2 and TRBJ2-1; possibly TRBD2 for D (6 bases). Germline CDR1 SNHLY, CDR2 FYNNEI. This CDR3 is 14 amino acids long. Between the trimmed V and J ends, which lost 6 bases and 3 bases, there was a span of 12 bases. This CDR3 is CASRKEGLYNEQFF. CDR3 nucleotides: TGTGCCAGCAGAAAGGAGGGCCTCTACAATGAGCAGTTCTTC.

This clone was counted a few times. The chain carries TRBV19 and TRBJ1-5, with 9 bases aligning to TRBD1. Germline V gene lookup returns CDR1 LNHDA and CDR2 SQIVND (reference sequence). This CDR3 comprises 15 residues. The trim removed 6 bases at V and 7 bases at J, leaving 10 bases unmatched. The DNA for the CDR3 is TGTGCCAGTAGGACCGGGACAGGGCGAGGACAGCCCCAGCATTTT. This gives the protein CASRTGTGRGQPQHF.

The rearrangement uses TRBV7-2 and TRBJ2-4; a weak D match, TRBD2 (6 bases). Between the trimmed V and J ends, which lost 2 bases and 7 bases, there was a span of 18 bases. The CDR3 has 16 amino acids. Per the germline V gene, CDR1 is SGHTA and CDR2 is FQGNSA. The CDR3 DNA follows: TGTGCCAGCAGCTTATCGCTCGGACCTGCGGGGAACATTCAGTACTTC. It encodes CASSLSLGPAGNIQYF.

The rearrangement links TRBV7-3 to TRBJ2-2; D is ambiguous. The V and J ends lost 8 bases and 1 base respectively, with 8 bases between them. CDR3 length: 13 residues. CDR1 SGHTA and CDR2 FQGTGA come from the germline V gene. The CDR3 protein is CASFDGNTGELFF. The CDR3, as DNA: TGTGCCAGCTTTGACGGGAACACCGGGGAGCTGTTTTTT.

The chain carries TRBV10-1 and TRBJ2-4, with 8 bases that match TRBD2. With 3 bases clipped from V and 6 bases from J, the junction kept 4 bases outside the gene matches. The CDR3 sequence is 14 residues long. Germline loops: CDR1 WNHNN, CDR2 SYGVQD (reference sequence). This CDR3 is CASSEAGAGNIQYF. The CDR3 coding sequence is TGCGCCAGCAGTGAAGCGGGGGCAGGAAACATTCAGTACTTC.

This chain joins TRBV6-2 or TRBV6-3 and TRBJ2-7, with 8 bases aligning to TRBD1. This CDR3 region has 21 residues. Unmatched junction bases numbered 21, after V lost 2 bases and J lost 0 bases. Germline CDR1 MNHEY, CDR2 SVGEGT. The CDR3 DNA reads TGTGCCAGCAGTTACGGACAGGGCCGACTGCAGCTCCAGCGGTCCTCCTACGAGCAGTACTTC. This encodes CASSYGQGRLQLQRSSYEQYF.

The chain carries TRBV6-6 and TRBJ1-1, with D perhaps TRBD1 (6 bases). Trimming shortened V by 4 bases and J by 0 bases, and 6 bases separated the two germline ends. The CDR3 has 13 residues. Germline CDR1 reads MNHNY; CDR2 reads SVGAGI (reference sequence). The CDR3 DNA follows: TGTGCCAGCAGTTCAGGGGTGAACACTGAAGCTTTCTTT. This codes for CASSSGVNTEAFF.

This chain joins TRBV12-3 or TRBV12-4 and TRBJ2-1; D is perhaps TRBD2 (5 bases). V lost 5 bases and J 7 bases, leaving 12 bases between the germline ends. There are 13 residues in the CDR3. CDR3 region: CASSLTPGNEQFF. DNA for the CDR3: TGTGCCAGCAGTCTCACCCCGGGAAATGAGCAGTTCTTC.

J is TRBJ1-2 and V is TRBV6-5; D gene uncertain. Trimming pared 4 bases from V and 4 bases from J, leaving 16 bases between. Germline V CDR1 and CDR2: MNHEY, SVGAGI. The CDR3 loop spans 15 amino acids. The CDR3 bases are TGTGCCAGCAGTTCCACGGGAAAACCGGTCTATGGCTACACCTTC. This translates into CASSSTGKPVYGYTF.

V usage is TRBV4-1 and J usage is TRBJ2-1; either TRBD1 or TRBD2 may supply D (5 bases each). This CDR3 region has 16 residues. Looked up from germline, CDR1 is MGHRA and CDR2 is YSYEKL. Trimming shortened V by 0 bases and J by 6 bases, and 15 bases separated the two germline ends. CDR3 loop: CASSQEEMVGANEQFF. The CDR3 region has the DNA TGCGCCAGCAGCCAAGAGGAAATGGTCGGGGCCAATGAGCAGTTCTTC.

The chain has TRBV7-6 and TRBJ2-6; 15 nucleotides align to TRBD2. The CDR3 runs 22 residues. Germline V gives CDR1 SGHVS, CDR2 FNYEAQ. V shed 5 bases and J 2 bases; nucleotides not matched to a gene: 16. This chain's CDR3 is CASSVMPSNGLAGGAGANVLTF. CDR3 bases: TGTGCCAGCAGCGTTATGCCCTCTAATGGACTAGCGGGAGGGGCTGGGGCCAACGTCCTGACTTTC.

The V gene is TRBV27, the J gene TRBJ1-5; D perhaps matches TRBD1 (5 bases). The germline CDR1 and CDR2 sequences are MNHEY and SMNVEV (reference sequence). With 2 bases removed from V and 2 bases from J, the gap between germline ends came to 10 bases. The CDR3 loop spans 15 amino acids. The CDR3 is CASSLGGSGNQPQHF. CDR3 in DNA: TGTGCCAGCAGTTTAGGGGGGTCGGGCAATCAGCCCCAGCATTTT.

The rearrangement uses TRBV18 and TRBJ2-3; tentatively, D is TRBD2 (5 bases). Germline-derived CDR1 and CDR2 are KGHSH and LQKENI. V was trimmed by 3 bases and J by 3 bases, leaving 10 bases between them. This CDR3 region has 14 residues. Here the CDR3 reads CASSPRGETDTQYF. The DNA of the CDR3 is TGTGCCAGCTCACCTCGGGGAGAAACAGATACGCAGTATTTT.

The CDR3 DNA reads as TGTGCCAGCAGCCAAGAAGGGGGAGGCTACACCTTC. Amino acid sequence: CASSQEGGGYTF. This sequence joins TRBV3-1 (or the pseudogene TRBV3-2) and TRBJ1-2, with D perhaps TRBD1 (6 bases). The V end lost 0 bases, the J end lost 8 bases, and 7 bases lay between the germline ends. CDR3 length: 12 residues. Germline V gives CDR1 LGHDT, CDR2 YNNKEL (reference sequence).

This clone is a singleton in its sample. The chain links TRBV29-1 to TRBJ1-2; D uncertain. This CDR3 has 15 residues. Trimming removed 6 bases at V and 5 bases at J, with 22 bases between. Germline V gene sequence: CDR1 SQVTM, CDR2 ANQGSEA. CDR3 nucleotides: TGCAGCGTATCATCGGACGTGTCGGGTGGGTATGGCTACACCTTC. Amino acid sequence: CSVSSDVSGGYGYTF.

The chain combines TRBV28 with TRBJ2-1; D perhaps matches TRBD2 (5 bases). The CDR3 runs to 16 residues. Trimming cost V 5 bases and J 0 bases, with 14 bases left between them. The germline CDR1 and CDR2 sequences are MDHEN and SYDVKM. The CDR3 DNA sequence: TGTGCCAGCAGTAGCCATAGCGTGAGCTCCTACAATGAGCAGTTCTTC. Its translation is CASSSHSVSSYNEQFF.

The J gene is TRBJ1-5, the V gene TRBV7-2; D is unresolved. The CDR3 covers 13 residues. CDR1 is SGHTA, CDR2 FQGNSA, per germline. Trimming removed 4 bases from V and 3 bases from J, with 7 bases in between. The CDR3 DNA follows: TGTGCCAGCAGCTCTCGAGACAATCAGCCCCAGCATTTT. Translated, it gives CASSSRDNQPQHF.

This sequence joins TRBV6-4 and TRBJ1-3; D gene unclear. V lost 2 bases to trimming and J lost 4 bases, with 3 bases between them. The germline gives CDR1 MRHNA, CDR2 SNTAGT. There are 12 residues in the CDR3. The CDR3 DNA reads TGTGCCAGCAGTGACGGGGGAAACACCATATATTTT. Translated, it gives CASSDGGNTIYF.